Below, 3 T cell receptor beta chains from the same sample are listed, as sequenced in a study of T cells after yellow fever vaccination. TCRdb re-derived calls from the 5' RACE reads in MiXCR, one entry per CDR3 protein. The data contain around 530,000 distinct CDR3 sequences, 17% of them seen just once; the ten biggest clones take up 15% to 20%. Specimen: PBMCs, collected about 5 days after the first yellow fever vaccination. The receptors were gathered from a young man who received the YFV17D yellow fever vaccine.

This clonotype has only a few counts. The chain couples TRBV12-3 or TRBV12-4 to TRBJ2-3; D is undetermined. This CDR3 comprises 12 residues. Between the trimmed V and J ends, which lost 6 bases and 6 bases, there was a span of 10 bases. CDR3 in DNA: TGTGCCAGCAGACCTGTGGCGGATACGCAGTATTTT. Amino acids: CASRPVADTQYF.

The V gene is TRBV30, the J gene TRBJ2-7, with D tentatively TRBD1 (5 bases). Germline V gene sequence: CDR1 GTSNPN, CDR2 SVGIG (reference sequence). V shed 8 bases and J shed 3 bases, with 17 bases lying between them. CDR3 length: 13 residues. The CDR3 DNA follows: TGTGCCGCGATAGGGGTGCAATTCTACGAGCAGTACTTC. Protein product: CAAIGVQFYEQYF.

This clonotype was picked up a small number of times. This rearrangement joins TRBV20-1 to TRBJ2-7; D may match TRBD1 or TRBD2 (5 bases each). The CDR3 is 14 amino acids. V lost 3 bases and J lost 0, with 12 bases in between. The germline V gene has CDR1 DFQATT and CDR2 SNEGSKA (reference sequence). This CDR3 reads CSASRGASSYEQYF. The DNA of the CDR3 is TGCAGTGCTAGCCGAGGGGCCTCCTCCTACGAGCAGTACTTC.